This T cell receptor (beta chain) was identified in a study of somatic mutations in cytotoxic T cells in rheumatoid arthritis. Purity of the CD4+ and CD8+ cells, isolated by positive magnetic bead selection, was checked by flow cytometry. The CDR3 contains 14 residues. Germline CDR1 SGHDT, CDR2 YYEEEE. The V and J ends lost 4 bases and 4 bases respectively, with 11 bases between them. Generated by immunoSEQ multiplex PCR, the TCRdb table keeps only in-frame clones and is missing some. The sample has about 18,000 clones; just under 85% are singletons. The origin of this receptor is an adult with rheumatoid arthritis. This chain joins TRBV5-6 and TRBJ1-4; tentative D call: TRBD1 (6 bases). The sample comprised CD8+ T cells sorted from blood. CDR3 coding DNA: TGTGCCAGCAGCCCGGGACAACATAATGAAAAACTGTTTTTT. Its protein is CASSPGQHNEKLFF.